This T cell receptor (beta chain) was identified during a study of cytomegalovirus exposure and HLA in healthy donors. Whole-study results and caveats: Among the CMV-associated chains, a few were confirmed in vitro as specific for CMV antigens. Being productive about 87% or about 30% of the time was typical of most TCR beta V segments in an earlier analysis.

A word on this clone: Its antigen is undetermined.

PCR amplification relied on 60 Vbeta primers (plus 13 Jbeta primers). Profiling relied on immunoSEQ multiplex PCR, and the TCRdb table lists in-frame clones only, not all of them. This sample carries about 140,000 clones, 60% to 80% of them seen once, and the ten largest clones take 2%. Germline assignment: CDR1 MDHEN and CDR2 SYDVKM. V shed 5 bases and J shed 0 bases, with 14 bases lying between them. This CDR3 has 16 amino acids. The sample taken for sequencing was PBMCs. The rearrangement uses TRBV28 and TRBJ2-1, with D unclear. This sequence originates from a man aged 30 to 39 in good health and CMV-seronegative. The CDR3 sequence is CASSPFPRSSYNEQFF. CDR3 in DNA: TGTGCCAGCAGTCCCTTTCCCCGGAGCTCCTACAATGAGCAGTTCTTC.